This entry lists 31 T cell receptor beta chains sequenced from one sample in a study of T cells in Graves' hyperthyroidism and ophthalmopathy (dated by TCRdb to between 2018 and 2021). The library relied on multiplex PCR. The sequencer was an Illumina HiSeq 2000. The TCR beta CDR3 regions were amplified from RNA transcripts. A first-round RT-PCR of the TCR CDR3 used the HTBI primer set with the Qiagen OneStep RT-PCR kit. TCRdb applied fastp at Q25 and MiXCR to the public reads, then kept only in-frame beta chains. Duplicate CDR3 protein sequences are folded into a single record with the most common DNA and genes. Across this sample there are about half a million distinct CDR3 sequences, with roughly a sixth seen only once. 29% of the sample is in the top ten clones. The sample taken for sequencing was blood. The origin of the receptors is a woman in her 30s with Graves' ophthalmopathy.

The chain has TRBV24-1 and TRBJ2-1; TRBD1 agrees at 8 bases. After removal of 2 bases from V and 8 bases from J, the junction contained 7 bases not matched to a gene. Per the germline V gene, CDR1 is KGHDR and CDR2 is SFDVKD. CDR3 length: 15 amino acids. This CDR3 reads CATSDSDRVRDEQFF. The DNA of the CDR3 is TGTGCCACCAGTGATTCGGACAGGGTCAGGGATGAGCAGTTCTTC.

The J gene is TRBJ1-1, the V gene TRBV6-1; perhaps TRBD1 as D (6 bases). V was shortened by 8 bases and J by 3 bases, with 25 bases between the two germline ends. The length of the CDR3 is 17 residues. Per germline, CDR1 MNHNS and CDR2 SASEGT. The DNA of the CDR3 is TGTGCCAGCCCACCCACAGGGATTAGTGGCTGGGACACTGAAGCTTTCTTT. It encodes CASPPTGISGWDTEAFF.

This clonotype was seen a handful of times. The chain couples TRBV24-1 to TRBJ2-5; tentatively, D is TRBD1 (6 bases). Trimming took off 9 bases at V and 0 bases at J, with 7 bases between the two ends. The germline gives CDR1 KGHDR, CDR2 SFDVKD. This CDR3 is built from 12 residues. The CDR3 DNA follows: TGTGCCACCCAGGGGAACCAAGAGACCCAGTACTTC. Its protein is CATQGNQETQYF.

This chain links TRBV10-1 with TRBJ2-1; TRBD2 matches at 10 bases. The V segment lost 0 bases and the J segment 5 bases; nucleotides outside the gene matches: 4. Germline V lookup: CDR1 WNHNN, CDR2 SYGVQD (reference sequence). The CDR3 has 16 amino acids. CDR3 sequence (DNA): TGCGCCAGCAGTGAGTCGCCTAGCGGGAGACACAATGAGCAGTTCTTC. Translating it yields CASSESPSGRHNEQFF.

This clonotype was counted ten times or more. The rearrangement uses TRBV2 and TRBJ2-7, with unresolved D. This CDR3 has 12 residues. The V end was cut by 4 bases, the J end by 4 bases, with 8 bases between. Germline V lookup: CDR1 SNHLY, CDR2 FYNNEI. The CDR3 spells CASSVTEYEQYF. CDR3 sequence (DNA): TGTGCCAGCAGTGTTACAGAATACGAGCAGTACTTC.

This clonotype was seen ten or more times. The rearrangement joins TRBV5-6 to TRBJ1-5, with a possible D match to TRBD1 (6 bases). Germline CDR1 and CDR2: SGHDT and YYEEEE. The V end was cut by 3 bases, the J end by 5 bases, with 12 bases between. CDR3 length equals 14 residues. CDR3 coding DNA: TGTGCCAGCAGCTACGCAGGGGTTGATCAGCCCCAGCATTTT. It encodes CASSYAGVDQPQHF.

This clonotype was recorded at least ten times. The chain uses TRBV5-6 and TRBJ2-3; perhaps D is TRBD1 or TRBD2 (5 bases each). Germline loops: CDR1 SGHDT, CDR2 YYEEEE. V dropped 4 bases and J dropped 2 bases, with 11 bases sitting between them. The CDR3 covers 14 residues. CDR3 in amino acids: CASSQGTVTDTQYF. CDR3 nucleotide sequence: TGTGCCAGCAGCCAAGGGACGGTCACAGATACGCAGTATTTT.

This clonotype was counted many times. The chain carries TRBV19 and TRBJ2-6; 7 bases fit TRBD1. Germline CDR1 and CDR2: LNHDA and SQIVND (reference sequence). CDR3 length: 17 amino acids. Unmatched junction bases numbered 14, after V lost 8 bases and J lost 4 bases. CDR3 amino acids: CASELRGQGSGANVLTF. The CDR3 DNA is TGTGCCAGTGAGTTGAGGGGGCAAGGTTCCGGGGCCAACGTCCTGACTTTC.

The rearrangement uses TRBV15 and TRBJ2-7; 7 bases agree with TRBD1. With V trimmed by 3 bases and J by 5 bases, 13 bases remained unmatched. From germline, CDR1 is LNHNV and CDR2 YYDKDF (reference sequence). CDR3 length: 16 amino acids. This CDR3 is CATSSGNWGTDDEQYF. CDR3 coding DNA: TGTGCCACCAGCAGCGGAAATTGGGGGACAGATGACGAGCAGTACTTC. Supplemented by reference TRBV15 and TRBJ2-7, the full variable domain reads DAMVIQNPRYQVTQFGKPVTLSCSQTLNHNVMYWYQQKSSQAPKLLFHYYDKDFNNEADTPDNFQSRRPNTSFCFLDIRSPGLGDTAMYLCATSSGNWGTDDEQYFGPGTRLTVT.

This clonotype was found many times. The genes are TRBV5-5 and TRBJ2-7; tentative D call: TRBD1 (5 bases). Germline values: CDR1 SGHKS, CDR2 YYEKEE (reference sequence). CDR3 size: 14 residues. Trimming cost V 2 bases and J 0 bases, with 9 bases left between them. CDR3 loop: CASSFQGSSYEQYF. For the CDR3, the DNA is TGTGCCAGCAGCTTCCAGGGAAGCTCCTACGAGCAGTACTTC.

This clonotype was counted a few times. The chain is built from TRBV20-1 and TRBJ1-5, with D unclear. The CDR3 is made up of 14 amino acids. The V gene lost 1 base and the J gene lost 3 bases, with 10 bases spanning the gap. CDR1 DFQATT and CDR2 SNEGSKA come from the germline V gene (reference sequence). The CDR3 DNA follows: TGCAGTGCTAGAGCTGGTTCCCCCAATCAGCCCCAGCATTTT. Its protein product is CSARAGSPNQPQHF.

Ten or more counts support this clonotype. The rearrangement uses TRBV5-1 and TRBJ2-1, with 7 bases identical to TRBD1. V lost 2 bases to trimming and J lost 10 bases; unmatched junction nucleotides: 3. This CDR3 region has 12 residues. Looked up from germline, CDR1 is SGHRS and CDR2 is YFSETQ. The DNA of the CDR3 is TGCGCCAGCAGCTTCCAGGGGGTCGAGCAGTTCTTC. Protein sequence: CASSFQGVEQFF.

This clonotype was seen repeatedly, ten times or more. The chain has TRBV5-6 and TRBJ2-7; 7 nucleotides align to TRBD1. Germline assignment: CDR1 SGHDT and CDR2 YYEEEE. This CDR3 region has 15 residues. Germline trimming cut 4 bases from V and 1 base from J; bases unmatched to any gene: 8. The chain's CDR3 is CASSRTGDRSYEQYF. Here the CDR3 DNA reads TGTGCCAGCAGCCGAACAGGGGATCGTTCCTACGAGCAGTACTTC.

The chain is built from TRBV5-1 and TRBJ2-2, with 10 positions matching TRBD1. Germline V CDR1 and CDR2: SGHRS, YFSETQ. V shed 4 bases and J 4 bases; nucleotides not matched to a gene: 10. This CDR3 is built from 17 residues. In DNA form, the CDR3 reads TGCGCCAGCAGCCCTGGGACAGGGGCGAGGGTCACCGGGGAGCTGTTTTTT. Amino acids: CASSPGTGARVTGELFF.

This clonotype was counted many times. The genes are TRBV20-1 and TRBJ1-5; D is possibly TRBD1 (5 bases). Trimming pared 1 base from V and 3 bases from J, leaving 10 bases between. Germline V gene sequence: CDR1 DFQATT, CDR2 SNEGSKA (reference sequence). The CDR3 has 14 amino acids. CDR3 coding DNA: TGCAGTGCTAGAGCGGGACCCCCCAATCAGCCCCAGCATTTT. Encoded protein: CSARAGPPNQPQHF.

This clonotype was detected a few times. The junction differs from germline at one of its ends, possibly a read error. The rearrangement joins TRBV12-3 or TRBV12-4 to TRBJ1-5; D is unresolved. This CDR3 has 14 residues. CDR3: CASRLGVSNQPQHF. DNA of the CDR3: TGTGCCAGCAGGTTAGGTGTCAGCAATCAGCCCCAGCATTTT.

This clonotype has ten or more counts. The CDR3 DNA is TGTGCCAGCAGTTTAGCTGGGGATAATGAAAAACTGTTTTTT. This encodes CASSLAGDNEKLFF. The chain joins TRBV12-3 or TRBV12-4 to TRBJ1-4; D not resolved. Between the trimmed V and J ends, which lost 0 bases and 4 bases, there was a span of 6 bases. The CDR3 contains 14 residues.

The genes are TRBV7-2 and TRBJ2-1; D unresolved. There are 15 residues in the CDR3. V was cut by 0 bases and J by 2 bases, with 8 bases left in between. CDR1 SGHTA and CDR2 FQGNSA come from the germline V gene. CDR3 coding DNA: TGTGCCAGCAGCTTAGCGACGGCAGCCTACAATGAGCAGTTCTTC. This translates into CASSLATAAYNEQFF.

This clonotype has a handful of counts. This rearrangement joins TRBV6-2 or TRBV6-3 to TRBJ2-2; the match to TRBD2 covers 8 bases. CDR3 size: 15 residues. The ends lost 0 bases at V and 5 bases at J; junction bases unmatched: 2. Per germline, CDR1 MNHEY and CDR2 SVGEGT. CDR3 protein: CASSYSRLATGELFF. DNA of the CDR3: TGTGCCAGCAGTTACTCGAGACTAGCGACCGGGGAGCTGTTTTTT.

This clonotype was observed a few times. V and J are TRBV2 and TRBJ1-5; D perhaps matches TRBD1 (5 bases). The CDR3 loop spans 16 amino acids. CDR1 and CDR2 from the germline V gene are SNHLY and FYNNEI. V dropped 6 bases and J dropped 4 bases, with 19 bases sitting between them. This chain's CDR3 is CASSGTLEGKNQPQHF. In DNA form, the CDR3 reads TGTGCCAGCAGCGGAACCCTTGAGGGGAAAAATCAGCCCCAGCATTTT.

A single count supports this clonotype. One end of the junction fails to match germline, which may point to a read error. The chain joins TRBV7-2 to TRBJ2-7; perhaps TRBD2 as D (7 bases). The CDR3 runs to 13 residues. The V gene's germline CDR1 is SGHTA and CDR2 FQGNSA. The CDR3 protein is CANSLGGPYEQCF. CDR3 DNA: TGTGCCAACAGCTTGGGGGGGCCCTACGAGCAGTGCTTC.

This clonotype was recorded many times. The chain carries TRBV30 and TRBJ2-4; D perhaps matches TRBD2 (5 bases). The CDR3 contains 13 residues. V was trimmed by 3 bases and J by 1 base, leaving 7 bases between them. Germline CDR1 GTSNPN, CDR2 SVGIG (reference sequence). The CDR3: CAWSGNAKNIQYF. The CDR3 DNA reads as TGTGCCTGGAGCGGGAACGCCAAAAACATTCAGTACTTC.

At least ten counts were recorded for this clonotype. The genes are TRBV24-1 and TRBJ1-1; D is unresolved. CDR1 KGHDR and CDR2 SFDVKD come from the germline V gene. The CDR3 spans 13 residues. V lost 5 bases and J 0 bases, leaving 6 bases between the germline ends. CDR3 bases: TGTGCCACCAGTGCGGCTTTGAACACTGAAGCTTTCTTT. Protein sequence: CATSAALNTEAFF.

The V gene is TRBV5-1, the J gene TRBJ2-1; D may be TRBD2 (5 bases). V was clipped by 6 bases and J by 8 bases, with 12 bases between them. This CDR3 spans 12 amino acids. Per the germline V gene, CDR1 is SGHRS and CDR2 is YFSETQ. The CDR3 nucleotides are TGCGCCAGCACAGGACTCCCCCATGAGCAGTTCTTC. It yields the protein CASTGLPHEQFF. Supplemented by reference TRBV5-1 and TRBJ2-1, the full variable domain reads KAGVTQTPRYLIKTRGQQVTLSCSPISGHRSVSWYQQTPGQGLQFLFEYFSETQRNKGNFPGRFSGRQFSNSRSEMNVSTLELGDSALYLCASTGLPHEQFFGPGTRLTVL.

This clonotype was detected ten times or more. This rearrangement joins TRBV3-1 to TRBJ2-1; D is possibly TRBD2 (6 bases). Per the germline V gene, CDR1 is LGHDT and CDR2 is YNNKEL (reference sequence). The germline V and J ends were trimmed by 1 base and 8 bases, with 6 bases remaining between them. The CDR3 covers 12 residues. The CDR3 here is CASSQGGDEQFF. The CDR3 DNA reads as TGTGCCAGCAGCCAAGGGGGGGATGAGCAGTTCTTC.

There are many counts of this clonotype. This chain connects TRBV29-1 to TRBJ2-3, with D perhaps TRBD1 or TRBD2 (5 bases each). Trimming took 7 bases from V and 0 from J, leaving 14 bases between them. The CDR3 extends over 14 amino acids. Germline V lookup: CDR1 SQVTM, CDR2 ANQGSEA. The CDR3 is CSAGRRLSTDTQYF. The CDR3 nucleotides read TGCAGCGCGGGACGCAGACTCAGCACAGATACGCAGTATTTT.

This clonotype was counted between two and nine times. The J gene is TRBJ2-2, the V gene TRBV27; D is possibly TRBD1 or TRBD2 (5 bases each). There are 15 residues in the CDR3. Per the germline V gene, CDR1 is MNHEY and CDR2 is SMNVEV (reference sequence). V lost 7 bases to trimming and J lost 7 bases, with 19 bases between them. The CDR3 loop is CASTTTGTPGGELFF. CDR3 DNA: TGTGCCAGCACCACCACCGGGACCCCGGGCGGGGAGCTGTTTTTT.

As for this clonotype: A read error is possible here, since a much larger clone lies one base away. The gene calls are TRBV28 and TRBJ1-1, with D perhaps TRBD1 (6 bases). Germline CDR1 and CDR2: MDHEN and SYDVKM. CDR3 length equals 16 residues. CDR3 nucleotide sequence: TGTGCCGGCAGTGCTAGGGGGGGCAGAGGGACCACTGAAGCTTTCTTT. Translation: CAGSARGGRGTTEAFF.

The chain is built from TRBV12-3 or TRBV12-4 and TRBJ2-2; D possibly uses TRBD1 or TRBD2 (5 bases each). CDR3 length equals 13 residues. Trimming took 3 bases from V and 5 from J, leaving 7 bases between them. The DNA of the CDR3 is TGTGCCAGCAGTTTCTGGGGGACCGGGGAGCTGTTTTTT. This codes for CASSFWGTGELFF.

The V call is TRBV28, the J call TRBJ1-3; tentatively, D is TRBD1 (5 bases). Germline V gene lookup returns CDR1 MDHEN and CDR2 SYDVKM. The CDR3 runs to 15 residues. Trimming took off 6 bases at V and 0 bases at J, with 12 bases between the two ends. CDR3: CASSPGLISGNTIYF. The CDR3 nucleotides read TGTGCCAGCAGCCCGGGACTGATCTCTGGAAACACCATATATTTT. Together with reference TRBV28 and TRBJ1-3, the CDR3 gives the full variable domain: DVKVTQSSRYLVKRTGEKVFLECVQDMDHENMFWYRQDPGLGLRLIYFSYDVKMKEKGDIPEGYSVSREKKERFSLILESASTNQTSMYLCASSPGLISGNTIYFGEGSWLTVV.

In its sample, this clonotype was seen many times. The chain carries TRBV2 and TRBJ2-3; D remains ambiguous. CDR1 and CDR2 from the germline V gene are SNHLY and FYNNEI. Trimming removed 5 bases from V and 1 base from J, with 7 bases in between. The CDR3 has 13 residues. The CDR3 protein is CASSLSRTDTQYF. DNA for the CDR3: TGTGCCAGCAGTCTTTCCCGCACAGATACGCAGTATTTT.